These T cell receptor beta chains were read from a single sample in a study of OX40 agonist ivuxolimab in advanced cancers. Only in-frame clones appear in the TCRdb table, and some are missing; sequencing was by immunoSEQ multiplex PCR. The repertoire consists of tens of thousands of clones, with approximately 89% occurring once and the leading ten covering about 25%. The source material was CD4+ or CD8+ T cells sorted from blood, sampled in a trial of the OX40 agonist ivuxolimab. The receptors come from an adult with an advanced solid tumor such as melanoma, head and neck, liver or kidney cancer. The CDR3 runs from the conserved cysteine through the conserved F or W. The order of the fields is V gene, clone size, D gene, J gene, CDR3 length, CDR3 DNA, CDR3 protein. D genes are given only for firm matches. For some rows the clone size is stated as once, few or many, or as a class when expanded; others skip it.

TRBV2	NA	TRBD2	TRBJ2-1	14	TGTGCCAGCAGGGGACTAGCGGGGGTTCCGGAGCAGTTCTTC	CASRGLAGVPEQFF
TRBV7-2	few	NA	TRBJ1-1	15	TGTGCCAGCAGCTTATCTACCACGGGGAACACTGAAGCTTTCTTT	CASSLSTTGNTEAFF
TRBV11-2	NA	TRBD2	TRBJ2-1	18	TGTGCCAGCAGCTTGGGGACTCTAGCGGGAGGGAGGTACAATGAGCAGTTCTTC	CASSLGTLAGGRYNEQFF
TRBV7-9	once	NA	TRBJ1-1	16	TGTGCCAGCAGCTTAGCTGGGTACAGAGGGGGCACTGAAGCTTTCTTT	CASSLAGYRGGTEAFF
TRBV6-5	NA	NA	TRBJ1-3	14	TGTGCCAGCATCGGGACCGCTCCTGGAAACACCATATATTTT	CASIGTAPGNTIYF
TRBV7-7	NA	NA	TRBJ2-2	15	TGTGCTAGCAGCTTAGGGGACCTAAACACCGGGGAGCTGTTTTTT	CASSLGDLNTGELFF
TRBV28	NA	NA	TRBJ2-5	17	TGTGCCAGCAGTTCCTCGCAGGCCGCTGAGCACCAAGAGACCCAGTACTTC	CASSSSQAAEHQETQYF
TRBV6-1	NA	TRBD1	TRBJ1-1	13	TGTGCCAGCAGTAGGACAGGGAACACTGAAGCTTTCTTT	CASSRTGNTEAFF
TRBV7-2	NA	TRBD2	TRBJ2-5	14	TGTGCCAGCAGCTCTCCTAGCGGTCAAGAGACCCAGTACTTC	CASSSPSGQETQYF
TRBV19	NA	TRBD2	TRBJ2-7	14	TGTGCCAGTAGTAGATTAGCGGGAGACTTCGAGCAGTACTTC	CASSRLAGDFEQYF
TRBV2	NA	TRBD1	TRBJ2-7	14	TGTGCCAGCACCATCGACAGGGGGCTCTACGAGCAGTACTTC	CASTIDRGLYEQYF
TRBV19	NA	NA	TRBJ2-2	14	TGTGCCAGTACCTCGGCCACCTACACCGGGGAGCTGTTTTTT	CASTSATYTGELFF
TRBV19	NA	TRBD2	TRBJ2-7	13	TGTGCCAGTAGTACTAGCGGGGTCAACGAGCAGTACTTC	CASSTSGVNEQYF
TRBV4-1	once	NA	TRBJ1-6	15	TGCGCCAGCAGCCAAGGATTCTCCTATAATTCACCCCTCCACTTT	CASSQGFSYNSPLHF
TRBV6-1	NA	TRBD2	TRBJ2-1	15	TGTGCCAGCTCCTGGGAGGCGGGAGCCTACAATGAGCAGTTCTTC	CASSWEAGAYNEQFF
TRBV18	NA	NA	TRBJ2-7	17	TGTGCCAGCTCACGTGCAGGGTTTGGACCGTCCTCCTACGAGCAGTACTTC	CASSRAGFGPSSYEQYF
TRBV28	NA	NA	TRBJ2-5	14	TGTGCCAGCAGTTTATGGGTCCAGGACGAGACCCAGTACTTC	CASSLWVQDETQYF
TRBV4-1	NA	NA	TRBJ1-6	15	TGCGCCAGCAGCTCCCCGTCCTCCTATAATTCACCCCTCCACTTT	CASSSPSSYNSPLHF
TRBV6-6	NA	TRBD1	TRBJ1-5	16	TGTGCCAGCAGTTCCCCCCAGGGACAGGGCAATCAGCCCCAGCATTTT	CASSSPQGQGNQPQHF
TRBV7-2	NA	NA	TRBJ2-3	15	TGTGCCAGCAGCTCCCTGGACTTTCCGACAGATACGCAGTATTTT	CASSSLDFPTDTQYF
TRBV5-1	NA	NA	TRBJ2-3	15	TGCGCCAGCAGCTTGGACACTAGGGGCACAGATACGCAGTATTTT	CASSLDTRGTDTQYF
TRBV4-1	once	TRBD2	TRBJ2-1	15	TGCGCCAGCAGCCGCCAAGGGGGACTAGACAATGAGCAGTTCTTC	CASSRQGGLDNEQFF
TRBV5-1	NA	NA	TRBJ2-3	15	TGCGCCAGCAGCTTGGCCTTGGACAGTACAGATACGCAGTATTTT	CASSLALDSTDTQYF
TRBV11-3	NA	NA	TRBJ2-3	12	TGTGCCAGCAGCTTATCAGGAACTACGCAGTATTTT	CASSLSGTTQYF
TRBV27	NA	NA	TRBJ2-5	14	TGTGCCAGCAGTTACCAGGCTCAACGAGAGACCCAGTACTTC	CASSYQAQRETQYF
TRBV19	NA	TRBD2	TRBJ2-1	14	TGTGCCAGTAGTGAGGGAGGGGCCTACAATGAGCAGTTCTTC	CASSEGGAYNEQFF